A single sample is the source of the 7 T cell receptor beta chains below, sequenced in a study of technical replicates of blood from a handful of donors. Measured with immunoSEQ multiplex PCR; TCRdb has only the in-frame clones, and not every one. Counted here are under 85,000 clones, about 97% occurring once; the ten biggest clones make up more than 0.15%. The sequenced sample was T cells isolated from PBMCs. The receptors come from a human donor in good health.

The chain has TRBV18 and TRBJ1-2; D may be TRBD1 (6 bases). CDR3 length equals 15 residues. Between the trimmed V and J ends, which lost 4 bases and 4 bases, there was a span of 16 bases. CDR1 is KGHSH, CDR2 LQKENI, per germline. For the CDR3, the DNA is TGTGCCAGCTCACTCGAGGGGGGGCTGCGCTATGGCTACACCTTC. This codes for CASSLEGGLRYGYTF.

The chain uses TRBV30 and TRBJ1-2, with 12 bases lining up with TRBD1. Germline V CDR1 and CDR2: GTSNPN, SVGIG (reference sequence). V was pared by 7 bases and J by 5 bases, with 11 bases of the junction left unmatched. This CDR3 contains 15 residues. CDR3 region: CAYSTGTGGWYGYTF. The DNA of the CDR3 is TGTGCCTACTCAACTGGGACAGGGGGCTGGTATGGCTACACCTTC.

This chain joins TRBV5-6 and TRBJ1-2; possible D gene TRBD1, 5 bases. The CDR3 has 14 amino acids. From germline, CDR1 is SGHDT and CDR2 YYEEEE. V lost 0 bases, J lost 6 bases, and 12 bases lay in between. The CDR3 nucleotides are TGTGCCAGCAGCTTGGTAGGGGCGATTGATGGCTACACCTTC. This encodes CASSLVGAIDGYTF.

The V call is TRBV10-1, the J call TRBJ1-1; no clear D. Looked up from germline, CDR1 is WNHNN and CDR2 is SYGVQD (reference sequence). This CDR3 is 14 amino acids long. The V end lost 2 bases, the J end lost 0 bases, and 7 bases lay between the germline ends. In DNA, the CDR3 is TGCGCCAGCAGTGAGAGCCTCATGAACACTGAAGCTTTCTTT. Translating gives CASSESLMNTEAFF.

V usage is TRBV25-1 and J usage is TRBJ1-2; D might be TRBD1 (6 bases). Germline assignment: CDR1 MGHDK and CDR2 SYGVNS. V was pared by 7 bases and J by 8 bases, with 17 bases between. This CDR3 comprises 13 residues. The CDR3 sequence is CASTGQGFRGYTF. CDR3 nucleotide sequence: TGTGCCAGCACGGGGCAGGGGTTCAGGGGCTACACCTTC.

The chain's CDR3 is CASSLPGTEAFF. CDR3 nucleotide sequence: TGTGCCAGCAGTTTACCGGGCACTGAAGCTTTCTTT. The rearrangement links TRBV27 to TRBJ1-1; D not resolved. With 2 bases removed from V and 4 bases from J, the gap between germline ends came to 5 bases. Looked up from germline, CDR1 is MNHEY and CDR2 is SMNVEV (reference sequence). The CDR3 has 12 residues.

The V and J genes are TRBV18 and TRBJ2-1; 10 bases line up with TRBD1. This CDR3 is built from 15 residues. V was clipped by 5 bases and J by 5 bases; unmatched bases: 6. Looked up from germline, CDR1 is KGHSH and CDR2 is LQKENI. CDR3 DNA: TGTGCCAGCTCATCCGGGACAGGGGAGCACAATGAGCAGTTCTTC. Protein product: CASSSGTGEHNEQFF.